This T cell receptor (beta chain) came from a study of blood T cell repertoires in COVID-19. This clone was recorded once. Individuals aged roughly 18 to 95 years were recruited from 20 to 25 US areas. Here immunoSEQ multiplex PCR was the method, and the copy in TCRdb shows in-frame clones only, minus some. The repertoire holds about 200,000 clones, 80% seen once, with about 7% in the top ten. V lost 10 bases and J lost 8; bases outside the gene matches: 11. The germline V gene encodes CDR1 WNHNN and CDR2 SYGVQD (reference sequence). This CDR3 spans 14 amino acids. This clonotype was sampled from a woman in her forties with acute COVID-19. Specimen: PBMCs or T cells enriched from blood (not recorded which). The chain carries TRBV10-1 and TRBJ1-4, with 9 bases fitting TRBD1. CDR3 sequence: CATMRGQGGEKLFF. Here the CDR3 DNA reads TGCGCCACTATGAGGGGACAGGGAGGAGAAAAACTGTTTTTT.